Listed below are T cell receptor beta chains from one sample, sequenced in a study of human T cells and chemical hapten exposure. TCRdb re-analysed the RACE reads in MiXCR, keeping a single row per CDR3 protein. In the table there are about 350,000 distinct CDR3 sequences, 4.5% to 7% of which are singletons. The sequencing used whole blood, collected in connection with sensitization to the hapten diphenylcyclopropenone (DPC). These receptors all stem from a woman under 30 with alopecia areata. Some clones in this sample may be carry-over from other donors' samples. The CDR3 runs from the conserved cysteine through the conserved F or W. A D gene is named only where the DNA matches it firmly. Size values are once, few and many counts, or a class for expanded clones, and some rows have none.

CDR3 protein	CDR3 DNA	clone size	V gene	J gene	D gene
CASSPGLGTIQYF	TGTGCCAGCAGCCCGGGACTAGGCACCATTCAGTACTTC	NA	TRBV3-1	TRBJ2-4	TRBD2
CASSEDTPGTGKEKLFF	TGTGCCAGCAGTGAAGATACACCCGGGACAGGGAAGGAAAAACTGTTTTTT	many	TRBV6-1	TRBJ1-4	TRBD1
CASRPRGAADTQYF	TGTGCCAGCCGTCCCAGGGGTGCCGCAGATACGCAGTATTTT	many	TRBV2	TRBJ2-3	NA
CASSLGLATYNEQFF	TGTGCCAGCAGCCTCGGACTAGCGACCTACAATGAGCAGTTCTTC	NA	TRBV7-9	TRBJ2-1	TRBD2
CAISESRLAGDSEQYF	TGTGCCATCAGTGAGTCAAGACTAGCGGGGGATAGCGAGCAGTACTTC	NA	TRBV10-3	TRBJ2-7	TRBD2
CASSILGSNEKLFF	TGTGCCAGTAGTATTCTTGGGAGCAATGAAAAACTGTTTTTT	many	TRBV19	TRBJ1-4	NA
CVSSLGLQETQYF	TGTGTCAGCAGCTTAGGGCTCCAAGAGACCCAGTACTTC	NA	TRBV7-2	TRBJ2-5	NA
CASSRDRGGEYGYTF	TGTGCCAGCAGCCGGGATCGAGGGGGGGAGTATGGCTACACCTTC	NA	TRBV4-2	TRBJ1-2	NA
CASSQNLEGEQPQHF	TGTGCCAGCAGCCAAAATCTTGAGGGGGAACAGCCCCAGCATTTT	few	TRBV4-2	TRBJ1-5	NA
CSARRDGRMNTEAFF	TGCAGTGCTAGACGGGACGGTAGAATGAACACTGAAGCTTTCTTT	many	TRBV20-1	TRBJ1-1	NA
CASSAPGTPTQYF	TGTGCCAGCAGCGCACCCGGGACCCCTACGCAGTATTTT	NA	TRBV21-1	TRBJ2-3	NA
CASSYGSKWETQYF	TGTGCCAGCAGTTACGGTTCCAAGTGGGAGACCCAGTACTTC	NA	TRBV6-2/TRBV6-3	TRBJ2-5	NA
CASSQEISQPQHF	TGTGCCAGCAGCCAAGAGATCAGTCAGCCCCAGCATTTT	NA	TRBV3-1	TRBJ1-5	NA
CASSPQGLIGSGANVLTF	TGTGCCAGCAGCCCACAGGGCCTAATAGGGTCTGGGGCCAACGTCCTGACTTTC	many	TRBV5-6	TRBJ2-6	NA
CASSPPNRNTEAFF	TGTGCCAGCTCACCACCCAACAGGAACACTGAAGCTTTCTTT	NA	TRBV18	TRBJ1-1	NA
CSARDRDRSEQYF	TGCAGCGCCCGAGACAGGGACCGTAGCGAGCAGTACTTC	many	TRBV29-1	TRBJ2-7	TRBD1
CSATGANVLTF	TGCAGTGCTACTGGGGCCAACGTCCTGACTTTC	many	TRBV20-1	TRBJ2-6	NA
CASSPVGALNTEAFF	TGTGCCAGCAGCCCCGTAGGGGCCCTGAACACTGAAGCTTTCTTT	few	TRBV7-3	TRBJ1-1	NA
CSAPAGTHSGANVLTF	TGCAGTGCCCCAGCGGGGACCCATTCTGGGGCCAACGTCCTGACTTTC	many	TRBV20-1	TRBJ2-6	TRBD2
CASSLPTEGGTEAFF	TGTGCCAGCAGTCTTCCGACTGAGGGGGGCACTGAAGCTTTCTTT	many	TRBV6-6	TRBJ1-1	NA
CAIRRQDQPQHF	TGTGCCATCAGACGGCAAGATCAGCCCCAGCATTTT	NA	TRBV10-3	TRBJ1-5	NA
CASSKITGGTEAFF	TGTGCCAGCAGTAAAATAACAGGGGGCACTGAAGCTTTCTTT	few	TRBV6-5	TRBJ1-1	TRBD1
CASSLHRGWSPLHF	TGTGCCAGCAGTTTGCACAGGGGTTGGTCACCCCTCCACTTT	many	TRBV12-3/TRBV12-4	TRBJ1-6	TRBD1
CASSEEGTGTYEQYF	TGTGCCAGCAGTGAGGAAGGGACAGGGACCTACGAGCAGTACTTC	many	TRBV2	TRBJ2-7	TRBD1
CSVEEDRGTEAFF	TGCAGCGTTGAAGAGGACAGGGGCACTGAAGCTTTCTTT	many	TRBV29-1	TRBJ1-1	TRBD1
CASSDWLFTGELFF	TGTGCCAGCAGTGACTGGTTATTCACCGGGGAGCTGTTTTTT	many	TRBV6-4	TRBJ2-2	NA
CSVDRTGDRGEQFF	TGCAGCGTCGACCGGACAGGGGATAGGGGTGAGCAGTTCTTC	few	TRBV29-1	TRBJ2-1	TRBD1
CASSPPVLNTEAFF	TGTGCCAGCAGCCCCCCGGTCTTGAACACTGAAGCTTTCTTT	NA	TRBV3-1	TRBJ1-1	NA